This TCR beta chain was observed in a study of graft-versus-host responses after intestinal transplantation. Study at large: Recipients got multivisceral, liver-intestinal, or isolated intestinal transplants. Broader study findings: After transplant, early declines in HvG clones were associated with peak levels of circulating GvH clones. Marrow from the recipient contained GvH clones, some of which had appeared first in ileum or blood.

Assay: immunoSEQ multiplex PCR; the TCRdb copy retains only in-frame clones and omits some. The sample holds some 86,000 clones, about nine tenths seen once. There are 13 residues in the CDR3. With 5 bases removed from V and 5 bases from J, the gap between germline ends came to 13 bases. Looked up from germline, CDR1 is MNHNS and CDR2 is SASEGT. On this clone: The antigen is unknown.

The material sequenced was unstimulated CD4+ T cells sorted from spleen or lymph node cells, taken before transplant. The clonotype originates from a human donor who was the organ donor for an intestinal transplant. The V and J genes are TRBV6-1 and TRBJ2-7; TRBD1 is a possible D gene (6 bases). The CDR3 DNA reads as TGTGCCAGCAGTTCAACACAGGGAGACGAGCAGTACTTC. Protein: CASSSTQGDEQYF.